Listed below are T cell receptor beta chains from one sample, sequenced in a study of memory CD4+ T cells and cytomegalovirus serostatus. Assay: immunoSEQ multiplex PCR; the TCRdb copy retains only in-frame clones and omits some. The sample holds about 59,000 clones, about 81% seen once. The sample taken for sequencing was memory CD4+ T cells from blood. These receptor sequences come from an adult in good health and CMV-seronegative. Each CDR3 is given with its conserved first and last residue. D genes are given only for firm matches. Size is stated for part of the rows, as once, few or many counts, or as a class when the clone is expanded.

j_call,v_call,clone_size,d_call,cdr3_nt,cdr3_aa
TRBJ1-1,TRBV6-4,.,TRBD1,TGTGCCAGCAGTGACAGAGGACAGGGCCCAGGAACTGAAGCTTTCTTT,CASSDRGQGPGTEAFF
TRBJ2-7,TRBV2,.,.,TGTGCCAGCAGTTCGAACAGGGTTGAGCAGTACTTC,CASSSNRVEQYF
TRBJ2-5,TRBV7-2,.,.,TGTGCCAGCAGCTTAAGTCTATCTCCTGTCCAAGAGACCCAGTACTTC,CASSLSLSPVQETQYF
TRBJ2-7,TRBV5-4,.,TRBD1,TGTGCCAGCAGCTTGGAACAGGGGGCTACGGGGGAGCAGTACTTC,CASSLEQGATGEQYF
TRBJ1-5,TRBV4-1,.,TRBD1,TGCGCCAGCAGCGTACAATGGGAGGGGGCTTGGAATCAGCCCCAGCATTTT,CASSVQWEGAWNQPQHF
TRBJ1-2,TRBV20-1,.,.,TGCAGTGCTAGAATGGGGGGCTACACCTTC,CSARMGGYTF
TRBJ1-4,TRBV2,.,TRBD1,TGTGCCAGCAGTAAGGGACAGCAAGCCGCTTCATATAATGAAAAACTGTTTTTT,CASSKGQQAASYNEKLFF
TRBJ2-7,TRBV7-8,few,TRBD2,TGTGCCAGCAGCCGAGGGGAGGGGCCGACCTACGAGCAGTACTTC,CASSRGEGPTYEQYF
TRBJ1-1,TRBV27,.,.,.,CASSFLAANTEAFF
TRBJ1-5,TRBV19,once,TRBD1,TGTGCCAGTAGTAGGGTGAAGACAGGGGGTCAGCCCCAGCATTTT,CASSRVKTGGQPQHF
TRBJ1-1,TRBV25-1,.,.,TGTGCCAGCAGCCCCTTGGGACTTAACACTGAAGCTTTCTTT,CASSPLGLNTEAFF
TRBJ2-1,TRBV4-3,once,.,TGCGCCAGCAGCCAAGATGGGGCTGTCTTCACCTCCTACAATGAGCAGTTCTTC,CASSQDGAVFTSYNEQFF
TRBJ1-1,TRBV4-2,.,.,TGTGCCAGCAGCCCCACTCAAACGAGGAACACTGAAGCTTTCTTT,CASSPTQTRNTEAFF
TRBJ2-3,TRBV25-1,.,.,TGTGCCAGCAGTGATGCGAGAAGAGCTAGCACAGATACGCAGTATTTT,CASSDARRASTDTQYF
TRBJ1-5,TRBV5-1,.,.,TGCGCCAGCAGCTTATCGGGTTCCCAGCCCCAGCATTTT,CASSLSGSQPQHF
TRBJ1-4,TRBV5-4,.,.,TGTGCCAGCAGCTTGGGTGGGGGCGGTGAAAAACTGTTTTTT,CASSLGGGGEKLFF
TRBJ2-2,TRBV4-1,.,TRBD1,TGCGCCAGCAGCCAAGATTGGGACAGGGTCACCGGGGAGCTGTTTTTT,CASSQDWDRVTGELFF
TRBJ1-1,TRBV19,once,.,TGTGCCAGTAGTATTTGGGCCGACACTGAAGCTTTCTTT,CASSIWADTEAFF
TRBJ1-2,TRBV5-1,.,TRBD1,TGCGCCAGCAGACTAGACAGGGCGGAGTATGGCTACACCTTC,CASRLDRAEYGYTF
TRBJ2-1,TRBV6-4,.,TRBD1,TGTGCCAGCAGTGAGCAGGGGGTCAATGAGCAGTTCTTC,CASSEQGVNEQFF
TRBJ1-3,TRBV7-2,.,.,TGTGCCAGCAGCTTAGGATCACCCTCTGGAAACACCATATATTTT,CASSLGSPSGNTIYF
TRBJ1-1,TRBV14,.,.,TGTGCCAGCAGCCTCGTACAGGGGAACACTGAAGCTTTCTTT,CASSLVQGNTEAFF
TRBJ2-6,TRBV19,few,.,TGTGCCAGTACCCCCGGGGGAGTTCGGTCTGGGGCCAACGTCCTGACTTTC,CASTPGGVRSGANVLTF
TRBJ1-3,TRBV18,once,.,TGTGCCAGCTCACGAGAACTACAGGGTTCGGGAAACACCATATATTTT,CASSRELQGSGNTIYF
TRBJ2-1,TRBV6-4,.,TRBD2,TGTGCCAGCAGTACCGGGACTAGCGGGAGGGCCCACAATGAGCAGTTCTTC,CASSTGTSGRAHNEQFF
TRBJ1-1,TRBV5-4,.,.,TGTGCCAGCACCCGGAGGGGATTGCACACTGAAGCTTTCTTT,CASTRRGLHTEAFF
TRBJ1-3,TRBV4-2,.,.,TGTGCCAGCAGCCAAGATGTTCGAAACACCATATATTTT,CASSQDVRNTIYF
TRBJ2-1,TRBV4-1,.,TRBD2,TGCGCCAGCAGCCAAGATTGGAGGACTAGCGGGACGGCGTCCTACAATGAGCAGTTCTTC,CASSQDWRTSGTASYNEQFF
TRBJ2-5,TRBV12-5,.,TRBD1,TGTGCTAGTGGTTCCGGACAGGCGGAGACCCAGTACTTC,CASGSGQAETQYF
TRBJ2-3,TRBV5-6,.,.,TGTGCCAGCAGACCCGAAAGGACAGATACGCAGTATTTT,CASRPERTDTQYF
TRBJ2-7,TRBV19,.,TRBD2,TGTGCCAGTAGTATGGCTAGCGGGAATGCCAACGAGCAGTACTTC,CASSMASGNANEQYF
TRBJ1-1,TRBV29-1,.,TRBD1,TGCAGCGCCCGACAGGGTAGCACTGAAGCTTTCTTT,CSARQGSTEAFF
TRBJ1-2,TRBV19,.,TRBD1,TGTGCCAGTAGTATGACCTCAACAGGGGGCTATGGCTACACCTTC,CASSMTSTGGYGYTF
TRBJ2-5,TRBV9,few,TRBD2,TGTGCCAGCAGCCCTCGCCCCATTAGCGGGGGACAAGAGACCCAGTACTTC,CASSPRPISGGQETQYF
TRBJ2-1,TRBV4-1,.,TRBD2,TGCGCCAGCAGCCCCGGGACTAGCGGACACCCCACTGAGCAGTTCTTC,CASSPGTSGHPTEQFF
TRBJ1-5,TRBV27,.,TRBD1,TGTGCCAGCAGTCCAGTCCCGGGACAGGCCGGGGGCAATCAGCCCCAGCATTTT,CASSPVPGQAGGNQPQHF
TRBJ1-5,TRBV6-5,.,.,TGTGCCAGCAGGGCCGGGATCCTGGGCAATCAGCCCCAGCATTTT,CASRAGILGNQPQHF
TRBJ1-1,TRBV10-3,.,.,TGTGCCATCAGTGAGGGTTTCATGAACACTGAAGCTTTCTTT,CAISEGFMNTEAFF
TRBJ1-4,TRBV4-1,.,.,TGCGCCAGCAGCCAAGACCAGGGGACATCATCTAATGAAAAACTGTTTTTT,CASSQDQGTSSNEKLFF
TRBJ1-2,TRBV6-5,.,.,TGTGCCAGCAGTTACTCGAACTTCCCGTCCTACACCTTC,CASSYSNFPSYTF
TRBJ1-4,TRBV18,.,.,TGTGCCAGCTCTATCCAACAAGGAGGAACTAATGAAAAACTGTTTTTT,CASSIQQGGTNEKLFF
TRBJ2-2,TRBV7-9,few,.,TGTGCCAGCAGCTGGGGCCAACCGGGGTCCGGGGAGCTGTTTTTT,CASSWGQPGSGELFF
TRBJ2-5,TRBV19,.,TRBD1,TGTGCCAGTAGTATAGTCCCGGGACAGGGGAAGGAGACCCAGTACTTC,CASSIVPGQGKETQYF
TRBJ1-2,TRBV19,few,.,TGTGCCAGTAGCCTTAACTATGGCTACACCTTC,CASSLNYGYTF
TRBJ2-6,TRBV10-3,.,.,TGTGCCATCAGTGAAAGGGGACTGCTCTCTGGGGCCAACGTCCTGACTTTC,CAISERGLLSGANVLTF
TRBJ2-1,TRBV7-2,.,TRBD1,TGTGCCAGCAGCTCTATGACAGGGTCCCGTGAGCAGTTCTTC,CASSSMTGSREQFF
TRBJ1-2,TRBV11-3,.,.,TGTGCCAGCAGTTCCACCGGGGTTTGGGGTCAGGAGGACTATGGCTACACCTTC,CASSSTGVWGQEDYGYTF
TRBJ1-2,TRBV30,.,.,TGTGCCTGGATGTTGACAGGCGAAAACTATGGCTACACCTTC,CAWMLTGENYGYTF
TRBJ1-2,TRBV30,.,.,TGTGCCTGGAGTGTAAGAGGGGCTGGCTATGGCTACACCTTC,CAWSVRGAGYGYTF
TRBJ1-1,TRBV5-1,.,.,TGCGCCAGCAGCTTGGAACACAGAATGAACACTGAAGCTTTCTTT,CASSLEHRMNTEAFF
TRBJ2-4,TRBV7-2,.,.,TGTGCCAGCAGCTTAGAGGACACCCGCATGTACTTC,CASSLEDTRMYF
TRBJ2-2,TRBV21-1,.,.,TGTGCCAGCAGCACTCTTAGAAGGGTAGGCACCGGGGAGCTGTTTTTT,CASSTLRRVGTGELFF
TRBJ1-2,TRBV29-1,.,.,TGCAGCGTTGGAGTCGGACAGACCTACACCTTC,CSVGVGQTYTF
TRBJ1-4,TRBV7-2,few,TRBD1,TGTGCCAGCAGCGGCCTGGGACAGGGAAATGAAAAACTGTTTTTT,CASSGLGQGNEKLFF
TRBJ2-2,TRBV6-1,few,TRBD1,TGTGCCAGCAGCCCCTTCAGGGGGCCCGGGGAGCTGTTTTTT,CASSPFRGPGELFF